Each of the 2 T cell receptor beta chains below was sequenced from the same sample in a study of blood T cell repertoires in COVID-19. The repertoire was sequenced with immunoSEQ multiplex PCR; TCRdb's copy has only in-frame clones and lacks some. The sample lists roughly 50,000 clones, approximately 90% occurring once. The sample comprised peripheral blood. The receptors were sampled from a man between 65 and 79 years old with acute or convalescent COVID-19.

This rearrangement joins TRBV10-3 to TRBJ2-7, with D tentatively TRBD1 (6 bases). V was trimmed by 6 bases and J by 2 bases, leaving 11 bases between them. This CDR3 is built from 13 residues. Germline CDR1 ENHRY, CDR2 SYGVKD. The CDR3 nucleotides read TGTGCCATCAGCCAAGGACAGCCCTACGAGCAGTACTTC. This codes for CAISQGQPYEQYF.

This clone was seen a single time. The chain has TRBV18 and TRBJ1-1; TRBD1 is a possible D gene (5 bases). The V end was cut by 6 bases, the J end by 1 base, with 18 bases between. This CDR3 has 16 residues. Germline V gene data show CDR1 as KGHSH and CDR2 as LQKENI. Written as DNA, the CDR3 is TGTGCCAGCTCCCCATTATCTGCCAGGGCGAACACTGAAGCTTTCTTT. Protein product: CASSPLSARANTEAFF.